Shown below are 18 T cell receptor beta chains from a single sample sequenced in a study of T-cell reconstitution after alpha-beta-depleted transplantation in children. As it was prepared, the TCRbeta library received unique molecular identifiers. TCRdb re-derived calls from the PCR reads in MiXCR, one entry per CDR3 protein. Seen here are 200,000 to 250,000 distinct CDR3 sequences, around 9.5% observed once, and the top ten hold 5.5% to 8%. The specimen was PBMCs from the stem cell graft donor, collected from the stem cell graft. The receptors were sampled from a human donor who donated a stem cell graft to a child with acute lymphoblastic leukemia.

This clonotype was counted at least ten times. This chain connects TRBV5-1 to TRBJ2-1, with 9 bases matching TRBD1. Trimming took 6 bases from V and 4 from J; bases not matched to a gene: 5. This CDR3 has 14 amino acids. The germline V gene has CDR1 SGHRS and CDR2 YFSETQ. DNA of the CDR3: TGCGCCAGCATGGACAGGGGAGAGTACAATGAGCAGTTCTTC. This codes for CASMDRGEYNEQFF.

The gene calls are TRBV30 and TRBJ1-1; 8 positions agree with TRBD1. The CDR3 loop spans 15 amino acids. Trimming at V came to 7 bases and at J to 1 base, leaving 11 bases not matched to a gene. Germline V gene lookup returns CDR1 GTSNPN and CDR2 SVGIG (reference sequence). The CDR3 here is CASARPGTGNTEAFF. For the CDR3, the DNA is TGTGCCTCGGCCAGACCCGGGACAGGGAACACTGAAGCTTTCTTT. The whole variable domain, remainder taken from reference TRBV30 and TRBJ1-1, is SQTIHQWPATLVQPVGSPLSLECTVEGTSNPNLYWYRQAAGRGLQLLFYSVGIGQISSEVPQNLSASRPQDRQFILSSKKLLLSDSGFYLCASARPGTGNTEAFFGQGTRLTVV.

This clonotype was observed at least ten times. The rearrangement joins TRBV27 to TRBJ2-7; 8 bases align to TRBD1. CDR1 MNHEY and CDR2 SMNVEV come from the germline V gene (reference sequence). The CDR3 extends over 15 amino acids. V gave up 6 bases and J gave up 4 bases; unmatched junction bases: 11. DNA for the CDR3: TGTGCCAGCAGGAAAGGACAGGGTTTAGTGTACGAGCAGTACTTC. Protein sequence: CASRKGQGLVYEQYF.

This clonotype has just a few counts. The rearrangement uses TRBV7-9 and TRBJ2-2; D unresolved. CDR1 and CDR2 (germline): SEHNR, FQNEAQ (reference sequence). The CDR3 totals 14 residues. The V end was cut by 2 bases, the J end by 6 bases, with 10 bases between. CDR3 DNA sequence: TGTGCCAGCAGCTTATCCGGTTTGGCCGGGGAGCTGTTTTTT. It specifies CASSLSGLAGELFF.

V is TRBV7-2 and J is TRBJ2-5; TRBD2 is a possible D gene (5 bases). Trimming pared 5 bases from V and 2 bases from J, leaving 12 bases between. The CDR3 has 14 amino acids. The germline gives CDR1 SGHTA, CDR2 FQGNSA. The CDR3: CASSPQEAQETQYF. The CDR3 DNA sequence: TGTGCCAGCAGCCCTCAGGAGGCGCAAGAGACCCAGTACTTC.

The V call is TRBV2, the J call TRBJ2-2; tentatively, D is TRBD1 (6 bases). V lost 2 bases and J lost 6, with 10 bases in between. The germline V gene encodes CDR1 SNHLY and CDR2 FYNNEI. The CDR3 length is 14 residues. The CDR3 nucleotides are TGTGCCAGCAGTGAAACAGGGCCCCCCGGGGAGCTGTTTTTT. Encoded protein: CASSETGPPGELFF. The whole variable domain, filled in from reference TRBV2 and TRBJ2-2, reads EPEVTQTPSHQVTQMGQEVILRCVPISNHLYFYWYRQILGQKVEFLVSFYNNEISEKSEIFDDQFSVERPDGSNFTLKIRSTKLEDSAMYFCASSETGPPGELFFGEGSRLTVL.

This clonotype showed up many times. V is TRBV10-3 and J is TRBJ1-2, with a possible D match to TRBD1 (6 bases). The V end was cut by 3 bases, the J end by 2 bases, with 10 bases between. The V gene's germline CDR1 is ENHRY and CDR2 SYGVKD. This CDR3 contains 14 residues. CDR3 coding DNA: TGTGCCATCAGTGAAAGGGGGGCGAACTATGGCTACACCTTC. Its protein is CAISERGANYGYTF.

This clonotype was counted between two and nine times. The V gene is TRBV2, the J gene TRBJ2-3; no reliable D call. The V end was cut by 6 bases, the J end by 12 bases, with 10 bases between. The CDR3 has 10 amino acids. Looked up from germline, CDR1 is SNHLY and CDR2 is FYNNEI. Here the CDR3 reads CASSGTPQYF. Here the CDR3 DNA reads TGTGCCAGCAGCGGCACTCCCCAGTATTTT. The full variable domain, rest sourced from reference TRBV2 and TRBJ2-3, is EPEVTQTPSHQVTQMGQEVILRCVPISNHLYFYWYRQILGQKVEFLVSFYNNEISEKSEIFDDQFSVERPDGSNFTLKIRSTKLEDSAMYFCASSGTPQYFGPGTRLTVL.

This clonotype has ten or more counts. CDR3 residues: CASRLEDRSSYNEQFF. CDR3 DNA: TGTGCAAGTCGCTTAGAGGACCGGAGTTCCTACAATGAGCAGTTCTTC. This rearrangement joins TRBV12-2 to TRBJ2-1. TRBV12-2 is labeled a pseudogene. The CDR3 covers 16 residues.

V gene TRBV7-9 combines with J gene TRBJ2-5; 9 bases line up with TRBD1. The CDR3 consists of 15 residues. Germline trimming cut 4 bases from V and 5 bases from J; bases unmatched to any gene: 8. Germline-derived CDR1 and CDR2 are SEHNR and FQNEAQ (reference sequence). The CDR3 DNA sequence: TGTGCCAGCAGCTACGGACAGGGGAAGGATGAGACCCAGTACTTC. It is translated as CASSYGQGKDETQYF.

This clonotype was picked up many times. The V gene is TRBV7-8, the J gene TRBJ2-3; D gene unclear. The germline V gene encodes CDR1 SGHVS and CDR2 FQNEAQ. CDR3 size: 16 residues. V was cut by 4 bases and J by 0 bases, with 14 bases left in between. For the CDR3, the DNA is TGTGCCAGCAGCTCCCCCCGGGCCGAGAGCACAGATACGCAGTATTTT. Translated: CASSSPRAESTDTQYF.

This clonotype was seen a few times. The chain couples TRBV10-1 to TRBJ1-4; D may be TRBD1 (5 bases). The CDR3 loop spans 14 amino acids. Trimming took 6 bases from V and 5 from J, leaving 13 bases between them. Germline loops: CDR1 WNHNN, CDR2 SYGVQD (reference sequence). CDR3 region: CASSNGQGNEKLFF. For the CDR3, the DNA is TGCGCCAGCAGCAACGGACAAGGGAATGAAAAACTGTTTTTT.

The chain employs TRBV20-1 and TRBJ2-7; D possibly uses TRBD1 or TRBD2 (5 bases each). Deletions cut 6 bases from V and 5 bases from J, with 14 bases between. The CDR3 consists of 12 residues. CDR1 and CDR2 from the germline V gene are DFQATT and SNEGSKA (reference sequence). CDR3 DNA: TGCAGTGCGCAAAGGGACGGGAACGAGCAGTACTTC. Residues: CSAQRDGNEQYF.

This clonotype was seen repeatedly, ten times or more. The V and J genes are TRBV29-1 and TRBJ2-1; 10 positions agree with TRBD2. V gave up 8 bases and J gave up 2 bases; unmatched junction bases: 6. The CDR3 loop spans 14 amino acids. In germline, CDR1 is SQVTM, CDR2 ANQGSEA. The CDR3 coding sequence is TGCAGCATTCGGACTAGCGGTACCTACAATGAGCAGTTCTTC. Encoded protein: CSIRTSGTYNEQFF.

This rearrangement joins TRBV3-1 to TRBJ1-5; D possibly corresponds to TRBD1 (5 bases). In germline, CDR1 is LGHDT, CDR2 YNNKEL (reference sequence). Trimming removed 11 bases from V and 0 bases from J, with 11 bases in between. The CDR3 sequence is 13 residues long. CDR3 amino acids: CAAGQLSNQPQHF. In DNA form, the CDR3 reads TGTGCCGCAGGGCAACTTAGCAATCAGCCCCAGCATTTT.

Ten or more counts support this clonotype. V and J are TRBV7-2 and TRBJ1-4, with D possibly TRBD1 on 6 matching bases. The CDR3 sequence is 15 residues long. CDR1 is SGHTA, CDR2 FQGNSA, per germline. Trimming cost V 2 bases and J 3 bases, with 10 bases left between them. The DNA for the CDR3 is TGTGCCAGCAGCTTACAGGGGAATCCTAATGAAAAACTGTTTTTT. Protein: CASSLQGNPNEKLFF.

The rearrangement joins TRBV12-3 or TRBV12-4 to TRBJ2-3, with D possibly being TRBD1 (5 bases). The CDR3 sequence is 17 residues long. V lost 3 bases to trimming and J lost 2 bases, with 18 bases between them. CDR3 amino acids: CASSFSFGGHFTDTQYF. The CDR3, as DNA: TGTGCCAGCAGTTTTTCGTTTGGCGGACACTTCACAGATACGCAGTATTTT.

This clonotype was observed a few times. The rearrangement joins TRBV7-2 to TRBJ2-3, with TRBD2 as a possible D gene (6 bases). This CDR3 has 14 residues. The V end lost 1 base, the J end lost 4 bases, and 9 bases lay between the germline ends. Germline V gives CDR1 SGHTA, CDR2 FQGNSA. CDR3 amino acids: CASSLGAGPDTQYF. The CDR3 DNA is TGTGCCAGCAGCTTAGGGGCGGGGCCAGATACGCAGTATTTT.